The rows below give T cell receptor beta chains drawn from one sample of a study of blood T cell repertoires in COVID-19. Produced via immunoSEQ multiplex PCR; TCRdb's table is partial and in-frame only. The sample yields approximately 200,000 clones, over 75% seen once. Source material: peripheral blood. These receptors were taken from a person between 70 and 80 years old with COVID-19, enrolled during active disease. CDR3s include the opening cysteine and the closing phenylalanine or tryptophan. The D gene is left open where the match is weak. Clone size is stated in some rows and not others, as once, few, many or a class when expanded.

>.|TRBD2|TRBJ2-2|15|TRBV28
TGTGCCAGCAGGACTAGCGGGGGCGACACCGGGGAGCTGTTTTTT
CASRTSGGDTGELFF
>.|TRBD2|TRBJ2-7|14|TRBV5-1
TGCGCCAGCAGCCAAGGCGGGGGATCATACGAGCAGTACTTC
CASSQGGGSYEQYF
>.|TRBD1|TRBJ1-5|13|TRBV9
TGTGCCAGCGGCACAGGGGGCAATCAGCCCCAGCATTTT
CASGTGGNQPQHF
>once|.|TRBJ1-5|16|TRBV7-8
TGTGCCAGCAGCTCCAGGCGGGGGGCTGGCAATCAGCCCCAGCATTTT
CASSSRRGAGNQPQHF
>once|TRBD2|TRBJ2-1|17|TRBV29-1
TGCAGCGTTGGGCCCATTGGGACTAGCGGGGACTACAATGAGCAGTTCTTC
CSVGPIGTSGDYNEQFF
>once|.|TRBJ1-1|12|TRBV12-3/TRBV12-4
TGTGCCATTCTCAACAGGAACACTGAAGCTTTCTTT
CAILNRNTEAFF
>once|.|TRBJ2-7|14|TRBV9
TGTGCCAGCAGCGTATCTTCGGGGTGGGCCGAGCAGTACTTC
CASSVSSGWAEQYF
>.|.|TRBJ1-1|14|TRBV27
TGTGCCAGCAGTTTCAGGGCCATGAACACTGAAGCTTTCTTT
CASSFRAMNTEAFF
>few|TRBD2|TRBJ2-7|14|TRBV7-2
TGTGCCAGCAGCTTTGGACTAGCGGGCTACGAGCAGTACTTC
CASSFGLAGYEQYF
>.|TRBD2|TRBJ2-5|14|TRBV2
TGTGCCAGCAGTGCAGCGGGGGCACAAGAGACCCAGTACTTC
CASSAAGAQETQYF
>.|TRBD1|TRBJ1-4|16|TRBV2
TGTGCCAGCAGTGGGTGGGGGACAGGGTCTAATGAAAAACTGTTTTTT
CASSGWGTGSNEKLFF
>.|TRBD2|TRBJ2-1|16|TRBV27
TGTGCCAGCAGTTCTAGCGGGGGGGCGCTTTACAATGAGCAGTTCTTC
CASSSSGGALYNEQFF
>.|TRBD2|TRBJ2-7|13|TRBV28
TGTGCCAGCGCAACGGGGGGTTCCTACGAGCAGTACTTC
CASATGGSYEQYF
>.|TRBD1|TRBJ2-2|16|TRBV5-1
TGCGCCAGCTCCCCCAGTGGGACAGGGAACACCGGGGAGCTGTTTTTT
CASSPSGTGNTGELFF
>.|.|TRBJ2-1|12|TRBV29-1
TGCAGCGTTGGATGGCGGGACAATGAGCAGTTCTTC
CSVGWRDNEQFF
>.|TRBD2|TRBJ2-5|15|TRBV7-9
TGTGCCAGCAGCTACCGAGCGGGGGAGTTAGCGACCCAGTACTTC
CASSYRAGELATQYF
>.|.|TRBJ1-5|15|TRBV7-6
TGTGCCAGCAGCTTGTTCACGGGAGGCAATCAGCCCCAGCATTTT
CASSLFTGGNQPQHF
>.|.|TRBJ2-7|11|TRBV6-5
TGTGCCAGCACGAGCTACTACGAGCAGTACTTC
CASTSYYEQYF
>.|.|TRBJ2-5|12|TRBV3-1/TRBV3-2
TGTGCCAGCAGCCAAGCCAGGGAGACCCAGTACTTC
CASSQARETQYF
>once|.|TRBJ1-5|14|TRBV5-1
TGCGCCAGCAGCTTGTGGGGGGGGAATCAGCCCCAGCATTTT
CASSLWGGNQPQHF
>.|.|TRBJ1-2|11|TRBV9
TGTGCCAGCAGCGCCGACTATGGCTACACCTTC
CASSADYGYTF
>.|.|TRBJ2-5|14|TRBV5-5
TGTGCCAGCAGCCGAGGGAGAGTTCAAGAGACCCAGTACTTC
CASSRGRVQETQYF
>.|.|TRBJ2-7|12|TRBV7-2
TGTGCCAGCAGCACGAGCGGAGACGAGCAGTACTTC
CASSTSGDEQYF
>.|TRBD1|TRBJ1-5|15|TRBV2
TGTGCCAGCAGTGGGGACAGGGGAACGAGTCAGCCCCAGCATTTT
CASSGDRGTSQPQHF
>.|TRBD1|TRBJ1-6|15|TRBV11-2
TGTGCCAGCAGCCTAGGACAGGCACGTAGTTCACCCCTCCACTTT
CASSLGQARSSPLHF
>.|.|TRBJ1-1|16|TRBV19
TGTGCCAGTAGTGAAACGGGCAGGGTGAGGCTGACTGAAGCTTTCTTT
CASSETGRVRLTEAFF
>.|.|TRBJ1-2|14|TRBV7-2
TGTGCCAGCAGCACGGGAGGTAAAAGGGCTTCCAACACCTTC
CASSTGGKRASNTF
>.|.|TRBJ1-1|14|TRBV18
TGTGCCAGCTCCAATCGGCGGGTGAACACTGAAGCTTTCTTT
CASSNRRVNTEAFF
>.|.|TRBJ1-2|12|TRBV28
TGTGCCAGCAGTTTACAGGGTTATGGCTACACCTTC
CASSLQGYGYTF
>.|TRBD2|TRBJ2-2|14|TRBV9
TGTGCCAGCAGCCCCGGGGCGGGGGCCGGGGAGCTGTTTTTT
CASSPGAGAGELFF